Included here is one TCR beta chain sequence, with context. Its antigen remains unidentified. The entry originates in a study of Ad26.COV2.S vaccination and SARS-CoV-2 variants. Study as a whole: Donor was assigned to the Ad26.COV2.S arm of trial COV1001.

Indicated treatment: roughly 19 received Ad26.COV2.S at low or high dose, single or two shots; 5 received placebo; per-sample allocation not given. It was on day 63 after the first vaccine or placebo injection that samples were taken. Donation came from an adult in Boston who was aged 18-55 years. TCRdb keeps only in-frame clones here, not all; method: immunoSEQ multiplex PCR. The sample has about 420,000 clones, around 87% seen once. This CDR3 is built from 16 residues. Germline values: CDR1 SGHDT, CDR2 YYEEEE. Trimming at V came to 4 bases and at J to 4 bases, leaving 10 bases not matched to a gene. Study conclusions and caveats: Placebo recipients trailed vaccine recipients in spike-specific TCR breadth. From the TCR breadth and depth analyses, total T cell responses may have been underestimated.

This specimen was peripheral blood, taken in a trial of Ad26.COV2.S vaccine versus placebo. This receptor was obtained from a person between 18 and 65 years old who received the Ad26.COV2.S COVID-19 vaccine or a placebo. The chain recombines TRBV5-6 with TRBJ2-3; 9 positions match TRBD2. The DNA of the CDR3 is TGTGCCAGCAGCCCCTTCCTTGGCGGGGGGGCAGATACGCAGTATTTT. Its translation: CASSPFLGGGADTQYF.